These T cell receptor beta chains were read from a single sample in a study of human T cells and chemical hapten exposure. MiXCR, applied by TCRdb to the 5' RACE reads, yields one record per CDR3 protein. Of about 140,000 distinct CDR3 sequences detected, roughly 4% appear once; the ten largest clones hold over 1.1%. Every receptor here comes from a female donor in good health. The CDR3 runs from the conserved cysteine through the conserved F or W. A D gene is named only where the DNA matches it firmly. The size entry is marked missing in some rows and otherwise reads once, few, many or a size class.

v_gene,d_gene,len,abundance,j_gene,CDR3nt,CDR3aa
TRBV11-2,TRBD2,16,few,TRBJ2-2,TGTGCCAGCCTCGGACTAGCGGGGGACCGCACCGGGGAGCTGTTTTTT,CASLGLAGDRTGELFF
TRBV19,.,11,many,TRBJ2-1,TGTGCCAGTAGTACTTGGGGTGAGCAGTTCTTC,CASSTWGEQFF
TRBV20-1,TRBD2,15,many,TRBJ2-3,TGCAGTGCTAGAGTCGCGGGGGAGAACACAGATACGCAGTATTTT,CSARVAGENTDTQYF
TRBV6-5,TRBD1,20,many,TRBJ1-3,TGTGCCAGCAGTCAGCCCCGGACAGGGGGCCCTTTCCACTCTGGAAACACCATATATTTT,CASSQPRTGGPFHSGNTIYF
TRBV7-8,TRBD2,18,many,TRBJ2-4,TGTGCCAGCAGCTTATTAACGGGGGGGCGACTAGCCAAAAACATTCAGTACTTC,CASSLLTGGRLAKNIQYF
TRBV5-1,.,16,few,TRBJ2-1,TGCGCCAGCAGCTTGGGGCCCGGGGGACTCTACAATGAGCAGTTCTTC,CASSLGPGGLYNEQFF
TRBV7-2,TRBD1,14,many,TRBJ1-4,TGTGCCAGCAGCGGACAGGGTAGTAGTGAAAAACTGTTTTTT,CASSGQGSSEKLFF
TRBV2,TRBD2,14,many,TRBJ2-3,TGTGCCAGCAAGGCGGGGGTTGCCACAGATACGCAGTATTTT,CASKAGVATDTQYF
TRBV12-3/TRBV12-4,.,14,few,TRBJ2-5,TGTGCCAGCAGTTTGACAGGCCGGGAAGAGACCCAGTACTTC,CASSLTGREETQYF
TRBV20-1,TRBD2,13,many,TRBJ2-5,TGCAGTGCTAGCGGGGGGGCAGAAGAGACCCAGTACTTC,CSASGGAEETQYF
TRBV6-2/TRBV6-3,TRBD1,15,many,TRBJ1-6,TGTGCCAGCACTATGACAGGGGGAAGAAGATCACCCCTCCACTTT,CASTMTGGRRSPLHF
TRBV7-8,TRBD2,14,many,TRBJ2-1,TGTGCCAGCAGCCGCCAGCGGGGGAGCAATGAGCAGTTCTTC,CASSRQRGSNEQFF
TRBV12-5,.,14,few,TRBJ1-6,TGTGCTAGTGGTTCGCCAGGGAGGTATTCACCCCTCCACTTT,CASGSPGRYSPLHF
TRBV6-4,.,18,many,TRBJ2-3,TGTGCCAGCAGTGACTTGGGACACCCGCCTAAGAAGGCAGATACGCAGTATTTT,CASSDLGHPPKKADTQYF
TRBV12-3/TRBV12-4,.,14,many,TRBJ1-1,TGTGCCAGCAGTCCTACCCGTGGGGACACTGAAGCTTTCTTT,CASSPTRGDTEAFF
TRBV5-1,.,14,many,TRBJ1-1,TGCGCCAGCAGCTTGGTATTCGAGAACACTGAAGCTTTCTTT,CASSLVFENTEAFF
TRBV29-1,TRBD2,17,many,TRBJ2-1,TGCAGCGTTGAGTTTCCAGTCGCGGGACTAGGGAACAATGAGCAGTTCTTC,CSVEFPVAGLGNNEQFF
TRBV5-1,TRBD1,14,.,TRBJ2-1,TGCGCCAGCATGCGGGACAGGGCCGACAATGAGCAGTTCTTC,CASMRDRADNEQFF
TRBV30,.,13,many,TRBJ2-1,TGTGCCTGGAGAGGTTCAGCTTACAATGAGCAGTTCTTC,CAWRGSAYNEQFF
TRBV12-3/TRBV12-4,TRBD2,20,many,TRBJ2-1,TGTGCCAGCAGTTTGAGGTTACGCGCGGGGGGCTCCGCATCCTACAATGAGCAGTTCTTC,CASSLRLRAGGSASYNEQFF
TRBV7-9,.,12,many,TRBJ2-1,TGTGCCAGCAGCTTAAGTTCATATGAGCAGTTCTTC,CASSLSSYEQFF
TRBV20-1,TRBD1,13,many,TRBJ2-7,TGCAGTGCTAGAGGACAGGGGGCTCACGAGCAGTACTTC,CSARGQGAHEQYF
TRBV6-5,TRBD1,14,.,TRBJ2-7,TGTGCCAGCAACCCGACAGGGGGGGGCTACGAGCAGTACTTC,CASNPTGGGYEQYF
TRBV7-2,.,15,many,TRBJ2-2,TGTGCCAGCAGCTCCCGACGGTTTAACACCGGGGAGCTGTTTTTT,CASSSRRFNTGELFF
TRBV12-3/TRBV12-4,.,16,.,TRBJ2-2,TGTGCCAGCAGTTCGTCTCGGGGTTCGAGCACCGGGGAGCTGTTTTTT,CASSSSRGSSTGELFF
TRBV28,.,15,many,TRBJ1-6,TGTGCCAGCAGTTTATCGCAGGGAGTTAATTCACCCCTCCACTTT,CASSLSQGVNSPLHF
TRBV10-3,.,15,many,TRBJ2-2,TGTGCCATCAGTGAAGTTTGGGGTAGAACCGGGGAGCTGTTTTTT,CAISEVWGRTGELFF
TRBV6-5,.,16,.,TRBJ2-3,TGTGCCAGCAGTTACTCGTTCGGGGGTCGAACAGATACGCAGTATTTT,CASSYSFGGRTDTQYF
TRBV9,.,13,few,TRBJ1-1,TGTGCCAGCAGCGTAGCACCGAAAACTGAAGCTTTCTTT,CASSVAPKTEAFF
TRBV7-2,TRBD2,16,many,TRBJ2-1,TGTGCCAGCAGCTTCACACTAGCGGGGGGTTACAATGAGCAGTTCTTC,CASSFTLAGGYNEQFF
TRBV12-3/TRBV12-4,TRBD1,15,many,TRBJ2-7,TGTGCCAGCAGTTTATACAGGGGCAACTCCTACGAGCAGTACTTC,CASSLYRGNSYEQYF
TRBV7-3,TRBD2,15,.,TRBJ2-2,TGTGCCAGCAGCTCAGGGACTAGATGTCCCGGGGAGCTGTTTTTT,CASSSGTRCPGELFF
TRBV20-1,TRBD1,14,many,TRBJ2-1,TGCAGTGCTAGCTACCGGGACAGGGACAATGAGCAGTTCTTC,CSASYRDRDNEQFF
TRBV5-1,.,13,many,TRBJ2-5,TGCGCCAGCAGCACCGGAACCCCCGAGACCCAGTACTTC,CASSTGTPETQYF
TRBV5-4,TRBD2,13,.,TRBJ2-1,TGTGCGGGGGGAGCGGGGGGTAACAATGAGCAGTTCTTC,CAGGAGGNNEQFF
TRBV10-2,.,15,many,TRBJ2-3,TGCGCCAGCAGCGAGTCGGGCACGAACACAGATACGCAGTATTTT,CASSESGTNTDTQYF
TRBV6-6,.,10,many,TRBJ1-2,TGTGCCAGCAGTCTCCAAGGCTACACCTTC,CASSLQGYTF
TRBV27,.,15,many,TRBJ1-1,TGTGCCAGCAGTCCAAAGTCCCCCCACAGGGTTGAAGCTTTCTTT,CASSPKSPHRVEAFF
TRBV3-1,.,12,.,TRBJ2-7,TGTGCCAGCAGAAGCGGCTCCTACGAGCAGTACTTC,CASRSGSYEQYF
TRBV11-2,.,18,many,TRBJ1-4,TGTGCCAGCAGCTTAGTAATGACAGGATCTATCAGGAATGAAAAACTGTTTTTT,CASSLVMTGSIRNEKLFF
TRBV7-3,.,16,many,TRBJ1-1,TGTGCCAGCAGCCCGATTCCGGGGCGAAAGGGGACTGAAGCTTTCTTT,CASSPIPGRKGTEAFF
TRBV28,.,13,many,TRBJ2-7,TGTGCCAGCAGTTTCGTCAGTTCCTACGAGCAGTACTTC,CASSFVSSYEQYF
TRBV20-1,.,11,many,TRBJ1-2,TGCAGTGCTAGTAGGAGCGGTGGCTACACCTTC,CSASRSGGYTF
TRBV6-1,.,15,many,TRBJ1-5,TGTGCCAGCAGTGAATTGGGACGGAGCAATCAGCCCCAGCATTTT,CASSELGRSNQPQHF
TRBV6-5,.,16,many,TRBJ2-1,TGTGCCAGCAGTTACTCTATGGGAGAGACCTACAATGAGCAGTTCTTC,CASSYSMGETYNEQFF
TRBV20-1,TRBD1,13,many,TRBJ2-7,TGCAGTGCTAATAGACAGGGGGTTTACGAGCAGTACTTC,CSANRQGVYEQYF
TRBV6-2/TRBV6-3,.,15,few,TRBJ2-1,TGTGCCAGCACCCCCAGACGCGGGGGCTGGAATGAGCAGTTCTTC,CASTPRRGGWNEQFF
TRBV29-1,.,11,many,TRBJ2-3,TGCAGCGTTGAGGGGGCCGATACGCAGTATTTT,CSVEGADTQYF
TRBV13,.,18,many,TRBJ1-2,TGTGCCAGCAGCTTAGTTCAAAATTGGGGGGCCGGTTCCTATGGCTACACCTTC,CASSLVQNWGAGSYGYTF
TRBV5-1,TRBD2,15,many,TRBJ2-3,TGCGCCAGCAGCACTAGCGGGGCAGATACAGATACGCAGTATTTT,CASSTSGADTDTQYF
TRBV28,.,15,many,TRBJ2-7,TGTGCCAGCACCCCCTTAGGAGGGCCTGCCTACGAGCAGTACTTC,CASTPLGGPAYEQYF
TRBV18,.,15,many,TRBJ1-4,TGTGCCAGCTCACCACCGGGGCCAGCTAATGAAAAACTGTTTTTT,CASSPPGPANEKLFF
TRBV6-5,.,11,few,TRBJ1-1,TGTGCCAGCAGTTACTCGGGGAGAGCTTTCTTT,CASSYSGRAFF
TRBV5-1,.,14,many,TRBJ1-3,TGCGCCAGCAGCTCCGACAGCTCTGGAAACACCATATATTTT,CASSSDSSGNTIYF
TRBV20-1,TRBD1,17,many,TRBJ1-1,TGCAGTGCTAGATCACGGACAGGGGGCGTGGAATGGACTGAAGCTTTCTTT,CSARSRTGGVEWTEAFF
TRBV3-1,TRBD2,17,many,TRBJ2-7,TGTGCCAGCAGCCGACAGCGGGGGGGCCCACCCATATACGAGCAGTACTTC,CASSRQRGGPPIYEQYF
TRBV12-3/TRBV12-4,TRBD1,13,many,TRBJ1-1,TGTGCCAGCAGTTTTCTGGGGACAGGGTTGGCTTTCTTT,CASSFLGTGLAFF
TRBV14,TRBD1,16,many,TRBJ1-1,TGTGCCAGCAGCCAAGAGACAGGGGTTCTCATGACTGAAGCTTTCTTT,CASSQETGVLMTEAFF
TRBV29-1,TRBD2,16,many,TRBJ2-5,TGCAGCGTTATCACGGGGGGACCCCCCGGCGGAGAGACCCAGTACTTC,CSVITGGPPGGETQYF
TRBV5-6,TRBD2,16,.,TRBJ2-3,TGTGCCAGCCGAGCTGGGGCGGGGGTCCCCACAGATACGCAGTATTTT,CASRAGAGVPTDTQYF